This T cell receptor beta chain was identified during a study of blood T cell repertoires in COVID-19. V was clipped by 3 bases and J by 3 bases; unmatched bases: 2. The CDR3 is 14 residues long. The germline CDR1 and CDR2 sequences are SNHLY and FYNNEI. Produced via immunoSEQ multiplex PCR; TCRdb's table is partial and in-frame only. The repertoire includes some 100,000 clones, approximately 89% of them detected once, and 9.5% to 13% sits in the top ten. This TCR came from a young woman with acute or convalescent COVID-19. The chain links TRBV2 to TRBJ2-1; 7 nucleotides agree with TRBD2. The sample taken for sequencing was peripheral blood. This chain's CDR3 is CASSDRDYYNEQFF. The CDR3 nucleotides are TGTGCCAGCAGTGATCGGGACTACTACAATGAGCAGTTCTTC.